Below are 8 T cell receptor beta chains sequenced from a single sample in a study of blood T cell repertoires in COVID-19. Some clones are missing from TCRdb's copy, which holds only in-frame ones; the method was immunoSEQ multiplex PCR. This table has about 190,000 clones, about 80% appearing once. The sequencing sample was made of peripheral blood. These TCRs come from a woman in her 70s with acute or convalescent COVID-19.

The chain joins TRBV19 to TRBJ1-2; 10 positions match TRBD1. The CDR3 spans 14 residues. Looked up from germline, CDR1 is LNHDA and CDR2 is SQIVND (reference sequence). The V and J ends lost 6 bases and 4 bases, in that order; junction bases with no gene match: 5. This chain's CDR3 is CASRGQGSGYGYTF. The CDR3 region has the DNA TGTGCCAGTAGGGGACAGGGGTCCGGCTATGGCTACACCTTC.

Here the CDR3 reads CASSPLYTTNEKLFF. The CDR3 nucleotides are TGTGCCAGCAGCCCCCTTTATACAACTAATGAAAAACTGTTTTTT. This chain joins TRBV27 and TRBJ1-4; D is uncertain. This CDR3 comprises 15 residues. The V and J ends lost 6 bases and 0 bases respectively, with 11 bases between them. Germline V gene lookup returns CDR1 MNHEY and CDR2 SMNVEV (reference sequence).

The chain joins TRBV27 to TRBJ1-2; a possible D gene is TRBD1 (5 bases). V was shortened by 5 bases and J by 3 bases, with 13 bases between the two germline ends. CDR1 is MNHEY, CDR2 SMNVEV, per germline (reference sequence). This CDR3 contains 14 residues. Here the CDR3 DNA reads TGTGCCAGCAGTGCCAGGGTCCTGGACTATGGCTACACCTTC. This codes for CASSARVLDYGYTF.

This clone was detected once. The V call is TRBV15, the J call TRBJ1-4, with a possible D match to TRBD1 (5 bases). Per germline, CDR1 LNHNV and CDR2 YYDKDF (reference sequence). The V end lost 5 bases, the J end lost 4 bases, and 17 bases lay between the germline ends. The CDR3 runs to 16 residues. In DNA, the CDR3 is TGTGCCACCAGCGGGGTCGGGCGGGGCGGTAATGAAAAACTGTTTTTT. Translated: CATSGVGRGGNEKLFF.

V is TRBV29-1 and J is TRBJ2-5; 9 bases fit TRBD1. The CDR3 length is 13 residues. Germline V gene lookup returns CDR1 SQVTM and CDR2 ANQGSEA. The V gene end was trimmed by 7 bases and the J gene end by 5 bases; junction bases not matched to a gene: 8. CDR3 protein: CSDFTGGGETQYF. In DNA, the CDR3 is TGCAGCGACTTCACAGGGGGCGGGGAGACCCAGTACTTC. Full variable domain (remainder filled in from reference TRBV29-1 and TRBJ2-5): SAVISQKPSRDICQRGTSLTIQCQVDSQVTMMFWYRQQPGQSLTLIATANQGSEATYESGFVIDKFPISRPNLTFSTLTVSNMSPEDSSIYLCSDFTGGGETQYFGPGTRLLVL.

CDR3 coding DNA: TGTGCCTGGAGTCGAGGGACAGGGGGAGAAAAACTGTTTTTT. It is translated as CAWSRGTGGEKLFF. V and J are TRBV30 and TRBJ1-4; 11 bases map to TRBD1. The CDR3 has 14 residues. CDR1 and CDR2 (germline): GTSNPN, SVGIG (reference sequence). J gave up 8 bases and V 2 bases, and 4 bases lay outside the gene matches.

This chain joins TRBV29-1 and TRBJ1-1; weak D call: TRBD1 (5 bases). The CDR3 length is 14 residues. Germline V gene sequence: CDR1 SQVTM, CDR2 ANQGSEA. V was trimmed by 4 bases and J by 2 bases, leaving 14 bases between them. Here the CDR3 DNA reads TGCAGCGTTGTAGAAGGCAGGGATAACACTGAAGCTTTCTTT. As protein: CSVVEGRDNTEAFF.

This clone appeared a single time. This chain joins TRBV6-2 or TRBV6-3 and TRBJ2-1; 8 positions agree with TRBD1. CDR1 and CDR2 from the germline V gene are MNHEY and SVGEGT. The CDR3 sequence is 17 residues long. The ends lost 5 bases at V and 6 bases at J; junction bases unmatched: 15. In DNA form, the CDR3 reads TGTGCCAGCAGTCGCGGGACAGGTAAGAACGGCATCAATGAGCAGTTCTTC. This encodes CASSRGTGKNGINEQFF.